Each of the 4 T cell receptor beta chains below was sequenced from the same sample in a study of blood T cells in healthy people across ages. Primed by a sample-barcoded 5' primer and a J-beta primer mix, a second PCR proceeded for roughly 7 to 11 cycles. TCRdb passed the 5' RACE reads through MiXCR, listing each CDR3 protein once. Among hundreds of thousands of distinct CDR3 sequences listed, about 52% were seen once. Sequencing was done on a sample of blood. These receptors originate from a woman in her sixties or seventies in good health.

The rearrangement links TRBV20-1 to TRBJ2-1; perhaps TRBD1 as D (5 bases). Per the germline V gene, CDR1 is DFQATT and CDR2 is SNEGSKA (reference sequence). This CDR3 contains 11 residues. Trimming shortened V by 7 bases and J by 3 bases, and 7 bases separated the two germline ends. CDR3 loop: CSGDSYNEQFF. The CDR3 DNA reads as TGCAGTGGAGACAGCTACAATGAGCAGTTCTTC.

The sample holds a few counts of this clonotype. The gene calls are TRBV6-6 and TRBJ2-1; 12 positions agree with TRBD2. CDR1 and CDR2 from the germline V gene are MNHNY and SVGAGI (reference sequence). The trim removed 6 bases at V and 0 bases at J, leaving 6 bases unmatched. This CDR3 region has 17 residues. The CDR3 region is CASRGLAGGSSYNEQFF. CDR3 in DNA: TGTGCCAGCAGGGGACTAGCGGGCGGAAGCTCCTACAATGAGCAGTTCTTC.

This clonotype was seen a handful of times. J is TRBJ2-7 and V is TRBV27; D ambiguous. V dropped 5 bases and J dropped 3 bases, with 11 bases sitting between them. CDR1 MNHEY and CDR2 SMNVEV come from the germline V gene (reference sequence). This CDR3 region has 13 residues. The CDR3 coding sequence is TGTGCCAGCAGTCCGACAAAATACTACGAGCAGTACTTC. Its protein is CASSPTKYYEQYF.

V usage is TRBV20-1 and J usage is TRBJ2-3, with 10 bases that match TRBD1. CDR3 length equals 12 residues. Germline-derived CDR1 and CDR2 are DFQATT and SNEGSKA (reference sequence). After removal of 5 bases from V and 6 bases from J, the junction contained 2 bases not matched to a gene. CDR3 DNA: TGCAGTGCTGAGGGACAGGGGGATACGCAGTATTTT. Residues: CSAEGQGDTQYF.